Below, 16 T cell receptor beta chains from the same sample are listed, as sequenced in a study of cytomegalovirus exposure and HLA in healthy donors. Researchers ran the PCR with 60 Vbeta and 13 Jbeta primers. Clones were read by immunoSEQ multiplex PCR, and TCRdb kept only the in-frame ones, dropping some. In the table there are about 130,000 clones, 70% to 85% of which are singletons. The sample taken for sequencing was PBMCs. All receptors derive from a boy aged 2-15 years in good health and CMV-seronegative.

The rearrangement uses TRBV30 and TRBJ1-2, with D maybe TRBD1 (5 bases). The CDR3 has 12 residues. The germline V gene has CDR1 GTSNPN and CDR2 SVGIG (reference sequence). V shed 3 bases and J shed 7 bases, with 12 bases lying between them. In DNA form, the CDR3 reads TGTGCCTGGAGCACAGGTGATCGTGGCTACACCTTC. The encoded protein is CAWSTGDRGYTF.

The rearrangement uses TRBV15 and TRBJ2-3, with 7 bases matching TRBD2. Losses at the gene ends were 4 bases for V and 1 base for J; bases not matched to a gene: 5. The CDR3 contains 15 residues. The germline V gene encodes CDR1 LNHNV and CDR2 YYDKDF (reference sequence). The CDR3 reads CATSISGLGTDTQYF. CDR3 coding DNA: TGTGCCACCAGCATTAGCGGGCTTGGCACAGATACGCAGTATTTT.

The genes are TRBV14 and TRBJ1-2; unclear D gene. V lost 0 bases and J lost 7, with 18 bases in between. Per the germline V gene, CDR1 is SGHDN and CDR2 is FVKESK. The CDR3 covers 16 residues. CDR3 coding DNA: TGTGCCAGCAGCCAAGAAAGCAACGCAGGTGGTCTTGGCTACACCTTC. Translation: CASSQESNAGGLGYTF.

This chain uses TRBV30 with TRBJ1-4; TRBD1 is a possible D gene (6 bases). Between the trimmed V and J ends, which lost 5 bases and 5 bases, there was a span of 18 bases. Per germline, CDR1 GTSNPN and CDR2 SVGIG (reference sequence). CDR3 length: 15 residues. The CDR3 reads CAWGSGGRLNEKLFF. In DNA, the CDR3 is TGTGCCTGGGGTAGCGGGGGGCGGTTGAATGAAAAACTGTTTTTT.

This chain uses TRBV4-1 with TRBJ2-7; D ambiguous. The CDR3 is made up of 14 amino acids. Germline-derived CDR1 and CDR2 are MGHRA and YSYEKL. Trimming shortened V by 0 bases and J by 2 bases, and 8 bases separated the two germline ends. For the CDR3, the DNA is TGCGCCAGCAGCCAAGAACCTGGGCCCTACGAGCAGTACGTC. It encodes CASSQEPGPYEQYV.

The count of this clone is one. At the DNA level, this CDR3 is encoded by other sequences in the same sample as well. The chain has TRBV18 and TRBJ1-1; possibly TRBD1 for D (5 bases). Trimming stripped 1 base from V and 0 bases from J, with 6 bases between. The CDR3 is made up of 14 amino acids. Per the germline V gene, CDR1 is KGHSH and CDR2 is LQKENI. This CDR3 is CASSPQGMNTEAFF. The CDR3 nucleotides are TGTGCCAGCTCACCACAGGGGATGAACACTGAAGCTTTCTTT.

The CDR3 loop reads CASSLLAGDEQFF. CDR3 nucleotides: TGCGCCAGCAGCCTTCTAGCGGGGGATGAGCAGTTCTTC. The V and J genes are TRBV4-3 and TRBJ2-1, with 10 nucleotides matching TRBD2. J lost 8 bases, V lost 4 bases, and 2 bases had no gene match. CDR3 size: 13 residues. Germline CDR1 LGHNA, CDR2 YSLEER.

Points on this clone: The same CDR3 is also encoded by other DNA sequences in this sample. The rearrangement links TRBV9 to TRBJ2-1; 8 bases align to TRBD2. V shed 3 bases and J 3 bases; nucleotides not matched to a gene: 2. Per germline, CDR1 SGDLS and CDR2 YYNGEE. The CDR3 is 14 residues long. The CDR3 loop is CASSAGTSYNEQFF. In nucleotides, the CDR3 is TGTGCCAGCAGCGCCGGGACTAGCTACAATGAGCAGTTCTTC.

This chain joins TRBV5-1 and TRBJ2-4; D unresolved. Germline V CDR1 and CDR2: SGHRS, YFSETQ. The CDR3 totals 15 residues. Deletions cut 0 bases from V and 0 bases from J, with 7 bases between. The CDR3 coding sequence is TGCGCCAGCAGCTTGGGTGGCCTAGCCAAAAACATTCAGTACTTC. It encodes CASSLGGLAKNIQYF.

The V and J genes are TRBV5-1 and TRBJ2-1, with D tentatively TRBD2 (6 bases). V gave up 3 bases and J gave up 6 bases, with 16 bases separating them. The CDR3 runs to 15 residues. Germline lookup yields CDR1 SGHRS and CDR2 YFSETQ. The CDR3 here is CASSSGESSGNEQFF. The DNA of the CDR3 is TGCGCCAGCAGCTCGGGGGAGTCCTCAGGCAATGAGCAGTTCTTC.

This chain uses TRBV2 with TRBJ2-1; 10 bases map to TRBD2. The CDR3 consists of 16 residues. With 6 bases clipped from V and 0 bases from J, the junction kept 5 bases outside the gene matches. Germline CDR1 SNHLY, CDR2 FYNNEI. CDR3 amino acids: CASRLLAGSSYNEQFF. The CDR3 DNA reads TGTGCCAGCAGATTACTAGCGGGAAGCTCCTACAATGAGCAGTTCTTC.

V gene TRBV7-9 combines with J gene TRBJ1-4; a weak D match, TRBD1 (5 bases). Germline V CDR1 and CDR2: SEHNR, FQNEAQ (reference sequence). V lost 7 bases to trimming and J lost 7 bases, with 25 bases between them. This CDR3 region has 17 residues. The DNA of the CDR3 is TGTGCCAGCACCACTCCCCGAGGAGGCGTGGGGGGTGAAAAACTGTTTTTT. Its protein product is CASTTPRGGVGGEKLFF.

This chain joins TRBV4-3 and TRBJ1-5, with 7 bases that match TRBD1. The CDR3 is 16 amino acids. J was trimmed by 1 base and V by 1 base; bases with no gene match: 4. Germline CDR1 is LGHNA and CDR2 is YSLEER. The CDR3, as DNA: TGCGCCAGCAGCCAAGGGACAGGTTTGAGCAATCAGCCCCAGCATTTT. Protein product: CASSQGTGLSNQPQHF.

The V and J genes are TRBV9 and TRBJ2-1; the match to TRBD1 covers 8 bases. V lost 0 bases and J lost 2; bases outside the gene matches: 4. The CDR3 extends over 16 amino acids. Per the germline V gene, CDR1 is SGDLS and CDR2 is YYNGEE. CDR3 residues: CASSVGTGFPYNEQFF. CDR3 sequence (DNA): TGTGCCAGCAGCGTAGGGACAGGGTTCCCCTACAATGAGCAGTTCTTC.

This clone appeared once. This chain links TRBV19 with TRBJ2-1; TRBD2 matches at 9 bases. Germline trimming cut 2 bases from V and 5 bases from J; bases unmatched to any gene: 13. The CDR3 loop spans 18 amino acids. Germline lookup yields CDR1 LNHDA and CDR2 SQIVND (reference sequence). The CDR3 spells CASSILPGSGGPHNEQFF. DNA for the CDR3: TGTGCCAGTAGTATACTCCCAGGGAGCGGGGGGCCCCACAATGAGCAGTTCTTC.

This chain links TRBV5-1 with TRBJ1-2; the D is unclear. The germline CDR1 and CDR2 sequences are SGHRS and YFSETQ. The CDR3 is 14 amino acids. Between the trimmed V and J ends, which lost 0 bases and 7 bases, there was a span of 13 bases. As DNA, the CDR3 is TGCGCCAGCAGCTTGGAAGGTGGAGGGCTTGGCTACACCTTC. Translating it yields CASSLEGGGLGYTF.